The 12 T cell receptor beta chains given below trace back to one sample, sequenced in a study of response to subunit inactivated influenza vaccine. TCRdb called the RT-PCR reads again in MiXCR, with one record for every CDR3 protein. Of over 400,000 distinct CDR3 sequences detected, 13% appear once; the ten largest clones hold over 10%. Sequenced here: PBMCs from blood, sampled 45 days after vaccination. The receptors stem from a man aged 45-65 years who received an inactivated influenza vaccine.

The V and J genes are TRBV19 and TRBJ2-2, with no clear D. This CDR3 spans 13 amino acids. CDR1 and CDR2 from the germline V gene are LNHDA and SQIVND (reference sequence). Trimming removed 6 bases at V and 6 bases at J, with 11 bases between. The CDR3 nucleotides are TGTGCCAGTAGAAGTGTTTATTCCGGGGAGCTGTTTTTT. It translates to CASRSVYSGELFF.

Comments on this clonotype: At one end the junction does not follow the germline gene, possibly because of a read error. The V call is TRBV7-7, the J call TRBJ2-5; 10 bases align to TRBD1. Germline-derived CDR1 and CDR2 are SSHAT and FNYEAQ (reference sequence). This CDR3 has 15 residues. The CDR3 loop is CASSPNDRGLETQYF. CDR3 nucleotides: TGTGCTAGCAGCCCCAATGACAGGGGGCTCGAGACCCAGTACTTC.

The chain uses TRBV7-2 and TRBJ1-2; D gene uncertain. Germline V gene data show CDR1 as SGHTA and CDR2 as FQGNSA. This CDR3 is 12 amino acids long. Trimming left V 2 bases short and J 8 bases short, with 9 bases between. CDR3 residues: CASSLNTKGYTF. As DNA, the CDR3 is TGTGCCAGCAGCTTAAACACAAAGGGCTACACCTTC.

V usage is TRBV4-3 and J usage is TRBJ1-1; perhaps TRBD1 as D (6 bases). The V end was cut by 2 bases, the J end by 3 bases, with 13 bases between. CDR1 is LGHNA and CDR2 is YSLEER in the germline V gene. The length of the CDR3 is 15 residues. The CDR3 sequence is CASSQTATGYTEAFF. Written as DNA, the CDR3 is TGCGCCAGCAGCCAAACCGCGACAGGATACACTGAAGCTTTCTTT.

This clonotype was seen a handful of times. J is TRBJ2-3 and V is TRBV7-2; TRBD1 agrees at 7 bases. From germline, CDR1 is SGHTA and CDR2 FQGNSA. The V segment lost 5 bases and the J segment 5 bases; nucleotides outside the gene matches: 10. The CDR3 length is 15 residues. The chain's CDR3 is CASSLMRGLVDTQYF. The CDR3 bases are TGTGCCAGCAGCCTGATGAGGGGGCTGGTAGATACGCAGTATTTT.

This clonotype has more than one count but fewer than ten. The rearrangement joins TRBV7-2 to TRBJ1-2; 8 bases fit TRBD1. V lost 4 bases and J lost 4; bases outside the gene matches: 11. The CDR3 is 16 residues long. The V gene's germline CDR1 is SGHTA and CDR2 FQGNSA. CDR3 sequence (DNA): TGTGCCAGCAGCTCCCCCCTGGACAGGGCCTCCTATGGCTACACCTTC. This sequence encodes CASSSPLDRASYGYTF.

V gene TRBV2 combines with J gene TRBJ2-7; 8 nucleotides agree with TRBD1. The length of the CDR3 is 14 residues. Germline CDR1 and CDR2: SNHLY and FYNNEI. The V segment lost 7 bases and the J segment 9 bases; nucleotides outside the gene matches: 14. CDR3: CASTMDDRGARQYF. In DNA form, the CDR3 reads TGTGCCAGCACCATGGATGACAGGGGAGCGCGGCAGTACTTC. Complete variable domain (other parts from reference TRBV2 and TRBJ2-7): EPEVTQTPSHQVTQMGQEVILRCVPISNHLYFYWYRQILGQKVEFLVSFYNNEISEKSEIFDDQFSVERPDGSNFTLKIRSTKLEDSAMYFCASTMDDRGARQYFGPGTRLTVT.

This clonotype was observed a handful of times. The genes are TRBV20-1 and TRBJ2-7; 10 positions match TRBD1. V gave up 4 bases and J gave up 2 bases; unmatched junction bases: 5. The CDR3 is 14 residues long. From germline, CDR1 is DFQATT and CDR2 SNEGSKA (reference sequence). CDR3 amino acids: CSAIPGQGPYEQYF. Written as DNA, the CDR3 is TGCAGTGCTATTCCGGGACAGGGGCCCTACGAGCAGTACTTC.

The rearrangement joins TRBV4-1 to TRBJ1-4, with D hard to call. CDR1 and CDR2 (germline): MGHRA, YSYEKL. This CDR3 region has 13 residues. V was pared by 4 bases and J by 8 bases, with 11 bases between. In DNA, the CDR3 is TGCGCCAGCAGCCGTACCTTGTGGGAAAAACTGTTTTTT. This gives the protein CASSRTLWEKLFF.

This clonotype was counted between two and nine times. The V and J genes are TRBV20-1 and TRBJ1-2; 9 bases match TRBD1. The V and J ends lost 3 bases and 3 bases, in that order; junction bases with no gene match: 8. The CDR3 runs to 15 residues. The germline gives CDR1 DFQATT, CDR2 SNEGSKA (reference sequence). The CDR3 nucleotides are TGCAGTGCTAGGGGCCCGGGACAGGGTGACTATGGCTACACCTTC. Its translation is CSARGPGQGDYGYTF.

V gene TRBV11-2 combines with J gene TRBJ2-5; 8 nucleotides line up with TRBD1. The V gene's germline CDR1 is SGHAT and CDR2 FQNNGV. V was pared by 3 bases and J by 2 bases, with 8 bases of the junction left unmatched. The CDR3 is 16 residues long. Here the CDR3 reads CASSLLDRAGQETQYF. The CDR3 DNA is TGTGCCAGCAGCTTGCTGGACAGGGCTGGGCAAGAGACCCAGTACTTC.

J is TRBJ2-1 and V is TRBV7-8; a possible D gene is TRBD1 (7 bases). The germline V gene encodes CDR1 SGHVS and CDR2 FQNEAQ. V gave up 6 bases and J gave up 10 bases, with 16 bases separating them. This CDR3 is built from 13 residues. CDR3 nucleotides: TGTGCCAGCAGGCAATACAGGGGAGGCGAGCAGTTCTTC. Translating gives CASRQYRGGEQFF. Combining the CDR3 with reference TRBV7-8 and TRBJ2-1 gives the whole variable domain GAGVSQSPRYKVAKRGQDVALRCDPISGHVSLFWYQQALGQGPEFLTYFQNEAQLDKSGLPSDRFFAERPEGSVSTLKIQRTQQEDSAVYLCASRQYRGGEQFFGPGTRLTVL.